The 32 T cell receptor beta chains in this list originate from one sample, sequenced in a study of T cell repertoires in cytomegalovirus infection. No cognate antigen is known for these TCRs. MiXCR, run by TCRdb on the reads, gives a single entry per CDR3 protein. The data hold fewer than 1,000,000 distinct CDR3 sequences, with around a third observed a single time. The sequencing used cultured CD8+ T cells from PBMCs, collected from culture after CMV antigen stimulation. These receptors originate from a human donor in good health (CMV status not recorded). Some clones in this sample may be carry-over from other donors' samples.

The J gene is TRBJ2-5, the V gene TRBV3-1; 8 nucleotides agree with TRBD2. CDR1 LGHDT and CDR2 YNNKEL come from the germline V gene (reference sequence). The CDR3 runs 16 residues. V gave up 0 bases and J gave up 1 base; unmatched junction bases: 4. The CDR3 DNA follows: TGTGCCAGCAGCCAAGACGTAGCGGGGTCCCAAGAGACCCAGTACTTC. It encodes CASSQDVAGSQETQYF.

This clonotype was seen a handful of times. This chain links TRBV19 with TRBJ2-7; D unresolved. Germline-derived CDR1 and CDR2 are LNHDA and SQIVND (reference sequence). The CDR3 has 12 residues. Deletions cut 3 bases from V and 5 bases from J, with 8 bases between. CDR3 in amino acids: CASSMVRDEQYF. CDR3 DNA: TGTGCCAGTAGTATGGTTCGGGACGAGCAGTACTTC.

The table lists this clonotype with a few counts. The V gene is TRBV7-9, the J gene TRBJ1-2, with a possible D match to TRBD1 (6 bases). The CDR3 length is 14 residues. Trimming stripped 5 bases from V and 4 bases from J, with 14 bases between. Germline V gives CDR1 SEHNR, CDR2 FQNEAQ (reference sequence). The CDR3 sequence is CASSGRDTSYGYTF. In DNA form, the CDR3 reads TGTGCCAGCAGCGGTCGGGACACGAGCTATGGCTACACCTTC.

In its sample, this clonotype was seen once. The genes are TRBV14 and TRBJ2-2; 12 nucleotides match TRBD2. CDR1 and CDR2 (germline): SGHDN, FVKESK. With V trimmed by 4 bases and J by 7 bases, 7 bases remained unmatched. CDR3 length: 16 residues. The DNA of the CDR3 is TGTGCCAGCAGCCGATGGACTAGCGGGGTAAACGGGGAGCTGTTTTTT. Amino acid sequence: CASSRWTSGVNGELFF.

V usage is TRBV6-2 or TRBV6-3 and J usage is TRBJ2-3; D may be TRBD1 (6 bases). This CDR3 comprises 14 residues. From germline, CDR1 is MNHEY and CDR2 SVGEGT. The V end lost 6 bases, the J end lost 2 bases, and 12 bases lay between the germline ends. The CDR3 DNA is TGTGCCAGCAGGCACAGGGCCTACACAGATACGCAGTATTTT. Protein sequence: CASRHRAYTDTQYF.

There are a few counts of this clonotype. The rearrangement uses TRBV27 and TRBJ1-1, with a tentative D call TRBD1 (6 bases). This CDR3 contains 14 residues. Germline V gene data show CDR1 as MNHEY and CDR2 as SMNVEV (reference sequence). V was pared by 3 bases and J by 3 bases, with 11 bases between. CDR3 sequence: CASSFGAGDTEAFF. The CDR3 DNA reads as TGTGCCAGCAGTTTTGGGGCAGGGGACACTGAAGCTTTCTTT.

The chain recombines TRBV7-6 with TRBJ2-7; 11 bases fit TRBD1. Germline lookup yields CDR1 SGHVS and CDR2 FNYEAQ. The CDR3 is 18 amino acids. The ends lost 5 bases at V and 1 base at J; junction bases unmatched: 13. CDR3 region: CASSDRDRGSADSYEQYF. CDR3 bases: TGTGCCAGCAGCGACCGGGACAGGGGGTCCGCCGATTCCTACGAGCAGTACTTC. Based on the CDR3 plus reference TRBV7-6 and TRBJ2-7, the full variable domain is GAGVSQSPRYKVTKRGQDVALRCDPISGHVSLYWYRQALGQGPEFLTYFNYEAQQDKSGLPNDRFSAERPEGSISTLTIQRTEQRDSAMYRCASSDRDRGSADSYEQYFGPGTRLTVT.

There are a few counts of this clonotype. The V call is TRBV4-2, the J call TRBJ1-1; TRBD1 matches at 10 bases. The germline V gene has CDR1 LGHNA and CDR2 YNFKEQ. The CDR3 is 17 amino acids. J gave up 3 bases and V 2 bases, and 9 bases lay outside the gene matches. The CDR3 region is CASSQKLSGTGDTEAFF. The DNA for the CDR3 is TGTGCCAGCAGCCAAAAACTCTCCGGGACAGGGGACACTGAAGCTTTCTTT.

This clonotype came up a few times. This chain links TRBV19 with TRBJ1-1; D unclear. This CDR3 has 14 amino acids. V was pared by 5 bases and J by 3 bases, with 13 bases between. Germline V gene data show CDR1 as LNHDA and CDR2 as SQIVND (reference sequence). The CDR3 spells CASSPQDEYTEAFF. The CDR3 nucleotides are TGTGCCAGTAGTCCTCAAGACGAGTACACTGAAGCTTTCTTT. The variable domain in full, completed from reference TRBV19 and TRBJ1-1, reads DGGITQSPKYLFRKEGQNVTLSCEQNLNHDAMYWYRQDPGQGLRLIYYSQIVNDFQKGDIAEGYSVSREKKESFPLTVTSAQKNPTAFYLCASSPQDEYTEAFFGQGTRLTVV.

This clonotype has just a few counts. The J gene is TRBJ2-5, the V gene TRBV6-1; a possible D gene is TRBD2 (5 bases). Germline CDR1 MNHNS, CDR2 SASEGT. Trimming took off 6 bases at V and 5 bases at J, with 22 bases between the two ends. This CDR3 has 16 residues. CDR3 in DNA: TGTGCCAGCAGGCCTCTTCTGGCTAGCCCGGGGGAGACCCAGTACTTC. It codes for CASRPLLASPGETQYF.

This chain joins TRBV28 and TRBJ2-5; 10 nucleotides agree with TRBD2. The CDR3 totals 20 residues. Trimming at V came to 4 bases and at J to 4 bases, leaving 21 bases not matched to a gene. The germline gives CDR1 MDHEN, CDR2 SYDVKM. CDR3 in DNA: TGTGCCAGCAGTTCCCCTAAGCGGGGGGGCTTATTAACCCCCAGAGAGACCCAGTACTTC. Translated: CASSSPKRGGLLTPRETQYF.

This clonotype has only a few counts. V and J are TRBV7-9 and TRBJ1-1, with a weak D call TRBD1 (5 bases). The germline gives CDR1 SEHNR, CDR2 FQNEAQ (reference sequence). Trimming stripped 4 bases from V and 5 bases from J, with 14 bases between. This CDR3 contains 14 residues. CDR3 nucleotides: TGTGCCAGCAGCTACGACCCGGGGGAGACTGAAGCTTTCTTT. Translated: CASSYDPGETEAFF.

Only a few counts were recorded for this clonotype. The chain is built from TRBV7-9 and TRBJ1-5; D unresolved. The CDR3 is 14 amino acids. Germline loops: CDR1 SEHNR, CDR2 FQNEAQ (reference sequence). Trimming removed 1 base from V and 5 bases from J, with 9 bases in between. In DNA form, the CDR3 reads TGTGCCAGCAGCTTAGGCGGCAACTATCAGCCCCAGCATTTT. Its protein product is CASSLGGNYQPQHF.

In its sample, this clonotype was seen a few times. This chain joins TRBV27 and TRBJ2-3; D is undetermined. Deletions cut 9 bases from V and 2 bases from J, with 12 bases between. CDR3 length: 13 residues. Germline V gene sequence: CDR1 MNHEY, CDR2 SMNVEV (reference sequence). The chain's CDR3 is CASSWQTTDTQYF. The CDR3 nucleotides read TGTGCCAGTTCCTGGCAGACCACAGATACGCAGTATTTT.

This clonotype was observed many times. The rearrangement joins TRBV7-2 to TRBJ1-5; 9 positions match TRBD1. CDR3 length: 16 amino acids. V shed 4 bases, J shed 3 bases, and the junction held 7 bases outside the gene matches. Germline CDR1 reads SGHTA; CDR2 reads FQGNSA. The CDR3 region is CASSYRQGGNNQPQHF. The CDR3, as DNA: TGTGCCAGCAGCTACCGACAGGGGGGAAACAATCAGCCCCAGCATTTT.

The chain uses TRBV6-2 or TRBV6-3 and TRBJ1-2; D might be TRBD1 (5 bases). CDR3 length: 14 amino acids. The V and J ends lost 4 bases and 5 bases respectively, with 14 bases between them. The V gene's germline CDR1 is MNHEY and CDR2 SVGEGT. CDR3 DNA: TGTGCCAGCAGTTCTGACAGAGGAAAGTATGGCTACACCTTC. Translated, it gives CASSSDRGKYGYTF.

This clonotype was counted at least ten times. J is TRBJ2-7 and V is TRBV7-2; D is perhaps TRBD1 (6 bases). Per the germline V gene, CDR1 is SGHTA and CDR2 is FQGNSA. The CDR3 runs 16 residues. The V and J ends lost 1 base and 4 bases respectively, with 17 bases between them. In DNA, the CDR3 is TGTGCCAGCAGCTTAGGAGCGGACAGCCTTTCATACGAGCAGTACGTC. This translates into CASSLGADSLSYEQYV.

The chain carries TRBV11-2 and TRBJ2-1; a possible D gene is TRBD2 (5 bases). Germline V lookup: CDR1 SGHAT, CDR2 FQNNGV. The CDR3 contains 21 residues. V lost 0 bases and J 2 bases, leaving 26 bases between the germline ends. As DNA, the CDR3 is TGTGCCAGCAGCTTAGATAGTTTAGGTGGGTATCGAAGGGAGACCTACAATGAGCAGTTCTTC. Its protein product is CASSLDSLGGYRRETYNEQFF.

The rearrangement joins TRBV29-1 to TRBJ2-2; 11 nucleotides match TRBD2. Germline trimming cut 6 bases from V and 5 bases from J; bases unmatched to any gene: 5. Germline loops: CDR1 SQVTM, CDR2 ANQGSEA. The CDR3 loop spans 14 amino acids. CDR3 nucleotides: TGCAGCGTCCTAGCGGGGGGAAGTACCGGGGAGCTGTTTTTT. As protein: CSVLAGGSTGELFF.

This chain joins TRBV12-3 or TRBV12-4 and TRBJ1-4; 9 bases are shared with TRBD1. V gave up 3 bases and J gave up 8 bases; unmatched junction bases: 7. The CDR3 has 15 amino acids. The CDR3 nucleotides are TGTGCCAGCAGTTTCGCACAGGGGGCTTGGGAAAAACTGTTTTTT. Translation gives CASSFAQGAWEKLFF.

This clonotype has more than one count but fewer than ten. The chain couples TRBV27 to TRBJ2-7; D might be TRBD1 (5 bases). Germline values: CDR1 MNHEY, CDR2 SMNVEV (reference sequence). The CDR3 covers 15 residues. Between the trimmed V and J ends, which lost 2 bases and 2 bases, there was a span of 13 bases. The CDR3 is CASSLVQDNPYEQYF. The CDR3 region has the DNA TGTGCCAGCAGTTTAGTACAGGATAATCCCTACGAGCAGTACTTC.

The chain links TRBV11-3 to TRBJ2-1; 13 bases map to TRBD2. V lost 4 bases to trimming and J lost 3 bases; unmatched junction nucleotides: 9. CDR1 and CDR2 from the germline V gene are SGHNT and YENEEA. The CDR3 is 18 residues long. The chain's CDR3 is CASSSTSGGSPFYNEQFF. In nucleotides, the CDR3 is TGTGCCAGCAGCTCGACTAGCGGGGGGTCACCTTTCTACAATGAGCAGTTCTTC.

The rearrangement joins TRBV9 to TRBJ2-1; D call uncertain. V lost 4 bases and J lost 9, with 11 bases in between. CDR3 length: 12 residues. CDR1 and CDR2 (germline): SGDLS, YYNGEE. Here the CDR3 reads CASSLTSSEQFF. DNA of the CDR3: TGTGCCAGCAGCCTTACTTCAAGTGAGCAGTTCTTC.

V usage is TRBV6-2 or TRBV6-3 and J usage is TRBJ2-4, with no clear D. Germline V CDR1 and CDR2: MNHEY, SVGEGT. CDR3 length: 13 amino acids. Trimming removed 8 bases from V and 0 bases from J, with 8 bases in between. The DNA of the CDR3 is TGTGCCAGCTATATCTTAGCCAAAAACATTCAGTACTTC. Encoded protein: CASYILAKNIQYF.

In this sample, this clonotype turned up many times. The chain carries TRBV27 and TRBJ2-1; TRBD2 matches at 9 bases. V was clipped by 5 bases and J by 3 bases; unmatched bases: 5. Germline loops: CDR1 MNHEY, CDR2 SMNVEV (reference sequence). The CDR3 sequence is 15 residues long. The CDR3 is CASSPSGGHYNEQFF. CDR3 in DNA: TGTGCCAGCAGTCCGAGCGGGGGGCACTACAATGAGCAGTTCTTC.

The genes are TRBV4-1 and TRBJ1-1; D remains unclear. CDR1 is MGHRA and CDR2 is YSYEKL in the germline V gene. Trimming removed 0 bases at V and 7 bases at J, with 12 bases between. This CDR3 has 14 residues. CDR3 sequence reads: CASSQDSGYGEAFF. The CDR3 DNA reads TGCGCCAGCAGCCAAGATTCGGGGTACGGTGAAGCTTTCTTT.

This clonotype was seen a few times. The CDR3 reads CASSTPGPQQYV. For the CDR3, the DNA is TGTGCCAGCAGCACCCCGGGCCCCCAGCAGTACGTC. V gene TRBV5-5 combines with J gene TRBJ2-7, with D unresolved. Germline V gives CDR1 SGHKS, CDR2 YYEKEE (reference sequence). Trimming pared 4 bases from V and 8 bases from J, leaving 13 bases between. This CDR3 comprises 12 residues.

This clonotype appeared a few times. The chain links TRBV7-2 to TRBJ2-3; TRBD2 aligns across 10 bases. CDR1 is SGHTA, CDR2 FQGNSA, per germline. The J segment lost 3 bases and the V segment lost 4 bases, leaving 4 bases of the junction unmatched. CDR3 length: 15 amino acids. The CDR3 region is CASSYSGGWTDTQYF. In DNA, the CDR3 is TGTGCCAGCAGCTATAGCGGGGGGTGGACAGATACGCAGTATTTT.

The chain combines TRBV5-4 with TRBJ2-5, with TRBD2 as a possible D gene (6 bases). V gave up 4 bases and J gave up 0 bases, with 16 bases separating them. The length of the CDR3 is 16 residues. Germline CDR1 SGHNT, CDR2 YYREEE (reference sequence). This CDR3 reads CASSGDWISYQETQYF. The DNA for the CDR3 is TGTGCCAGCAGCGGGGACTGGATCTCCTACCAAGAGACCCAGTACTTC.

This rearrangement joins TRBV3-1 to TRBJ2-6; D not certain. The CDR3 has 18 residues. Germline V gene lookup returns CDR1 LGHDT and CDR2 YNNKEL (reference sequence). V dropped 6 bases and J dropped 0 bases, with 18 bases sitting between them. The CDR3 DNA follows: TGTGCCAGCAGTCCTTTCGGGCCTAAAATCTCTGGGGCCAACGTCCTGACTTTC. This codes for CASSPFGPKISGANVLTF.

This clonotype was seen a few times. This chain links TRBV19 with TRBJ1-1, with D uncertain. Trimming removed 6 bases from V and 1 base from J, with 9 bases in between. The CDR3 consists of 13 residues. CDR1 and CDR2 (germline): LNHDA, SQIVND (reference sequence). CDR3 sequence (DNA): TGTGCCAGTAGGCCAGCAAAGAACACTGAAGCTTTCTTT. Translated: CASRPAKNTEAFF.

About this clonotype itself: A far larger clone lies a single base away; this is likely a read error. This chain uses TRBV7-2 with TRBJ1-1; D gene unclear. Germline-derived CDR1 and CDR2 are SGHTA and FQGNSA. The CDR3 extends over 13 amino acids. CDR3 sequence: CASSSDGNTEALF. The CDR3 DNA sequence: TGTGCCAGCAGCTCTGACGGGAACACTGAAGCTCTCTTT.